Listed below are T cell receptor beta chains from one sample, sequenced in a study of neoadjuvant anti-PD-1 for oral cavity cancer. Measured with immunoSEQ multiplex PCR; TCRdb has only the in-frame clones, and not every one. The sample has about 68,000 clones, roughly 84% seen once; the top ten hold around 3.2%. The source was PBMCs, collected after nivolumab (anti-PD-1) treatment. The receptor source for this set is a person aged 35-80 years with oral cavity squamous cell carcinoma. Each CDR3 is given with its conserved first and last residue. D genes are given only for firm matches. Not every row has a clone size; where given, it reads once, few, many or a size class.

size: NA
D: TRBD1
V: TRBV28
J: TRBJ2-7
DNA: TGTGCCAGCAGTTTCGGAGGGACAGGGTCCTACGAGCAGTACTTC
CDR3: CASSFGGTGSYEQYF

size: NA
D: TRBD2
V: TRBV11-1
J: TRBJ2-5
DNA: TGTGCCAGCAGCGCGGGAGGTAGGGTCCAAGAGACCCAGTACTTC
CDR3: CASSAGGRVQETQYF

size: once
D: NA
V: TRBV7-8
J: TRBJ2-7
DNA: TGTGCCAGCAGCCGGATTTTTGGGGAGGCCTACGAGCAGTACTTC
CDR3: CASSRIFGEAYEQYF

size: NA
D: NA
V: TRBV11-3
J: TRBJ2-3
DNA: TGTGCCAGCAGCTTTGAGGGGAGCACAGATACGCAGTATTTT
CDR3: CASSFEGSTDTQYF

size: NA
D: TRBD2
V: TRBV15
J: TRBJ2-1
DNA: TGTGCCACCAGCAGAGATTCAGGAACTAGCGGGAAGTACGGCAATGAGCAGTTCTTC
CDR3: CATSRDSGTSGKYGNEQFF

size: NA
D: TRBD1
V: TRBV4-1
J: TRBJ2-1
DNA: TGCGCCAGCAGACTAGGACAGGGGGCTTGGGATGAGCAGTTCTTC
CDR3: CASRLGQGAWDEQFF

size: few
D: NA
V: TRBV25-1
J: TRBJ2-7
DNA: TGTGCCAGCAGTGAATACACGACCTCCTACGAGCAGTACTTC
CDR3: CASSEYTTSYEQYF

size: few
D: NA
V: TRBV6-5
J: TRBJ1-2
DNA: TGTGCCAGCAGTTACTCGAGAGGGGCTGGCTACACCTTC
CDR3: CASSYSRGAGYTF

size: NA
D: TRBD1
V: TRBV7-2
J: TRBJ2-7
DNA: TGTGCCAGCAGCTTCACAGGGGGCGCGGGGGAGCAGTACTTC
CDR3: CASSFTGGAGEQYF

size: NA
D: TRBD2
V: TRBV29-1
J: TRBJ2-3
DNA: TGCAGCGTCCTTGGCGATAGCGGGAGATCCACAGATACGCAGTATTTT
CDR3: CSVLGDSGRSTDTQYF

size: NA
D: NA
V: TRBV28
J: TRBJ1-5
DNA: TGTGCCAGCAGCCGCGCCAATCAGCCCCAGCATTTT
CDR3: CASSRANQPQHF

size: NA
D: TRBD2
V: TRBV5-1
J: TRBJ2-1
DNA: TGCGCCAGCAGCGCTACTAGCGGCACTTACAATGAGCAGTTCTTC
CDR3: CASSATSGTYNEQFF

size: NA
D: NA
V: TRBV28
J: TRBJ1-5
DNA: TGTGCCAGCAGGAAACAGGGCAGCAATCAGCCCCAGCATTTT
CDR3: CASRKQGSNQPQHF

size: NA
D: TRBD2
V: TRBV28
J: TRBJ2-7
DNA: TGTGCCAGCACGAGGTATCAGGCTAGCGGGAGCGAGCAGTACTTC
CDR3: CASTRYQASGSEQYF

size: medium-sized
D: TRBD1
V: TRBV19
J: TRBJ2-6
DNA: TGTGCCAGTACCGCGGACAGGGCTGGGGCCAACGTCCTGACTTTC
CDR3: CASTADRAGANVLTF

size: NA
D: TRBD2
V: TRBV10-3
J: TRBJ2-7
DNA: TGTGCCATCAGTAGGCCAGCGGGACTCGAGCAGTACTTC
CDR3: CAISRPAGLEQYF

size: NA
D: NA
V: TRBV9
J: TRBJ2-5
DNA: TGTGCCAGCAGCGGAGGAGCTAGCGAAACGGAGACCCAGTACTTC
CDR3: CASSGGASETETQYF

size: NA
D: NA
V: TRBV28
J: TRBJ1-1
DNA: TGTGCCAGCATGTGGCGGCAAGAAGCTTTCTTT
CDR3: CASMWRQEAFF

size: NA
D: NA
V: TRBV11-2
J: TRBJ2-7
DNA: TGTGCCAGCAGCCTTGGAAGCTCCTACGAGCAGTACTTC
CDR3: CASSLGSSYEQYF

size: NA
D: TRBD1
V: TRBV6-1
J: TRBJ1-2
DNA: TGTGCCAGCAGTGAAGAGGCAGGGGGGTATGGCTACACCTTC
CDR3: CASSEEAGGYGYTF

size: NA
D: NA
V: TRBV7-2
J: TRBJ2-5
DNA: TGTGCCAGCAGCTCTTACACGGAAGAGACCCAGTACTTC
CDR3: CASSSYTEETQYF

size: NA
D: NA
V: TRBV25-1
J: TRBJ2-7
DNA: TGTGCCAGCAGTGATTCCGGCCAGCGTCTGGACGAGCAGTACTTC
CDR3: CASSDSGQRLDEQYF

size: NA
D: TRBD1
V: TRBV6-1
J: TRBJ1-4
DNA: TGTGCCAGCAGTGAAGCCCAGGGGGCACTAGGGGAAAAACTGTTTTTT
CDR3: CASSEAQGALGEKLFF

size: NA
D: NA
V: TRBV7-2
J: TRBJ1-5
DNA: TGTGCCAGCAGCTTACGGGGCGGTCAGCCCCAGCATTTT
CDR3: CASSLRGGQPQHF

size: NA
D: NA
V: TRBV28
J: TRBJ2-1
DNA: TGTGCCAGCAGTCCCCCGGTTAGAGGGAATGAGCAGTTCTTC
CDR3: CASSPPVRGNEQFF

size: NA
D: NA
V: TRBV28
J: TRBJ2-6
DNA: TGTGCCAGCAGCGCCCCCGGCGACTCTGGGGCCAACGTCCTGACTTTC
CDR3: CASSAPGDSGANVLTF

size: NA
D: NA
V: TRBV9
J: TRBJ1-3
DNA: TGTGCCAGCAGCGGGGCGGACGGAAACACCATATATTTT
CDR3: CASSGADGNTIYF

size: once
D: TRBD2
V: TRBV27
J: TRBJ2-1
DNA: TGTGCCAACCGGTGTTCTAGCGGGCTATTATCCTACAATGAGCAGTTCTTC
CDR3: CANRCSSGLLSYNEQFF

size: NA
D: NA
V: TRBV6-5
J: TRBJ1-4
DNA: TGTGCCAGCATGGGTGAAGTCGGGGAAAAACTGTTTTTT
CDR3: CASMGEVGEKLFF

size: NA
D: TRBD2
V: TRBV7-2
J: TRBJ2-5
DNA: TGTGCCAGCAGCTTATCGCGGACGGGTAGCGGGACAGAGACCCAGTACTTC
CDR3: CASSLSRTGSGTETQYF

size: NA
D: NA
V: TRBV15
J: TRBJ1-5
DNA: TGTGCCACCAGCAGAGGGGGGAATCAGCCCCAGCATTTT
CDR3: CATSRGGNQPQHF

size: NA
D: NA
V: TRBV6-1
J: TRBJ2-5
DNA: TGTGCCAGCAGTGAAGTAGACAGTCGGGAGACCCAGTACTTC
CDR3: CASSEVDSRETQYF

size: once
D: TRBD2
V: TRBV5-4
J: TRBJ2-1
DNA: TGTGCCAGCAGCTTCCAACTAGCGGGAGCCGGCGATGAGCAGTTCTTC
CDR3: CASSFQLAGAGDEQFF

size: NA
D: TRBD2
V: TRBV12-5
J: TRBJ2-1
DNA: TGTGCTAGTGGTTTGTTCCTAGCGGGGGACTCCTACAATGAGCAGTTCTTC
CDR3: CASGLFLAGDSYNEQFF

size: once
D: NA
V: TRBV4-1
J: TRBJ1-3
DNA: TGCGCCAGCAGCCATCTCGGACAGATTAGCTCTGGAAACACCATATATTTT
CDR3: CASSHLGQISSGNTIYF

size: NA
D: TRBD1
V: TRBV19
J: TRBJ2-7
DNA: TGTGCCAGTAAAGGACAGGCCTACGAGCAGTACTTC
CDR3: CASKGQAYEQYF

size: NA
D: NA
V: TRBV7-8
J: TRBJ1-2
DNA: TGTGCCAGCAGCTTACAAACAGTTCTATTTGGCTACACCTTC
CDR3: CASSLQTVLFGYTF

size: few
D: TRBD1
V: TRBV12-5
J: TRBJ1-1
DNA: TGTGCTAGTGGCAGACAGGGAGACACTGAAGCTTTCTTT
CDR3: CASGRQGDTEAFF